Each of the 27 T cell receptor beta chains below was sequenced from the same sample in a study of T cells in Graves' hyperthyroidism and ophthalmopathy. The CDR3 regions of TCR beta were amplified from RNA transcripts. HTBI primers were employed in a first-round RT-PCR of the TCR CDR3. TCRdb called the multiplex PCR reads again in MiXCR, with one record for every CDR3 protein. The sample includes over 120,000 distinct CDR3 sequences, approximately 20% seen only once; the top ten take more than 60%. The sequenced material came from blood. All receptors derive from a woman aged 50 to 60 with Graves' hyperthyroidism that later progressed to Graves' ophthalmopathy.

In this sample, this clonotype turned up many times. V usage is TRBV20-1 and J usage is TRBJ2-1; TRBD2 is a possible D gene (5 bases). Trimming removed 1 base from V and 5 bases from J, with 12 bases in between. The CDR3 has 14 residues. From germline, CDR1 is DFQATT and CDR2 SNEGSKA (reference sequence). As DNA, the CDR3 is TGCAGTGCTAGAGCGGGATGGAATAACAATGAGCAGTTCTTC. It yields the protein CSARAGWNNNEQFF.

This clonotype has ten or more counts. The chain links TRBV20-1 to TRBJ1-1; 7 bases agree with TRBD1. From germline, CDR1 is DFQATT and CDR2 SNEGSKA (reference sequence). V shed 3 bases, J shed 5 bases, and the junction held 3 bases outside the gene matches. The CDR3 sequence is 12 residues long. CDR3 region: CSARAGGTEAFF. CDR3 nucleotide sequence: TGCAGTGCTAGGGCAGGGGGGACTGAAGCTTTCTTT.

This clonotype was picked up many times. The J gene is TRBJ1-5, the V gene TRBV20-1, with 7 bases aligning to TRBD1. This CDR3 spans 14 amino acids. Germline CDR1 is DFQATT and CDR2 is SNEGSKA (reference sequence). After removal of 6 bases from V and 2 bases from J, the junction contained 7 bases not matched to a gene. The CDR3 sequence: CSARQGRGNQPQHF. For the CDR3, the DNA is TGCAGTGCGCGACAGGGTCGAGGCAATCAGCCCCAGCATTTT.

This clonotype was observed at least ten times. J is TRBJ2-1 and V is TRBV12-3 or TRBV12-4; 9 nucleotides line up with TRBD2. The trim removed 5 bases at V and 9 bases at J, leaving 8 bases unmatched. The CDR3 loop spans 14 amino acids. CDR3 coding DNA: TGTGCCAGCAGTCTCTCTAGGGGACTAGCTGAGCAGTTCTTC. This sequence encodes CASSLSRGLAEQFF.

The V and J genes are TRBV11-2 and TRBJ2-3, with 12 bases lining up with TRBD1. The CDR3 has 19 amino acids. Germline loops: CDR1 SGHAT, CDR2 FQNNGV. V was clipped by 7 bases and J by 4 bases; unmatched bases: 18. This CDR3 is CASTPKRRAGTGGPDTQYF. The CDR3 DNA follows: TGTGCCAGCACCCCCAAGAGGAGAGCCGGGACAGGGGGCCCAGATACGCAGTATTTT. Based on the CDR3 plus reference TRBV11-2 and TRBJ2-3, the full variable domain is EAGVAQSPRYKIIEKRQSVAFWCNPISGHATLYWYQQILGQGPKLLIQFQNNGVVDDSQLPKDRFSAERLKGVDSTLKIQPAKLEDSAVYLCASTPKRRAGTGGPDTQYFGPGTRLTVL.

In regard to this clonotype: Possible read error: a much larger clone is one base away. The chain combines TRBV14 with TRBJ2-1; D not certain. The J call is uncertain, as TRBJ2-7 better fits the DNA end. The CDR3 loop spans 15 amino acids. Germline CDR1 reads SGHDN; CDR2 reads FVKESK. The CDR3 DNA is TGTGCCAGCAGCCAAGAAGGGCAGACCGACAATGAGCAGTACTTC. Protein: CASSQEGQTDNEQYF.

The V call is TRBV19, the J call TRBJ2-5, with D perhaps TRBD1 (6 bases). Trimming shortened V by 1 base and J by 8 bases, and 17 bases separated the two germline ends. The CDR3 is 15 residues long. Germline V gives CDR1 LNHDA, CDR2 SQIVND (reference sequence). The CDR3 is CASSIGFSEGETQYF. CDR3 coding DNA: TGTGCCAGTAGTATAGGGTTTTCTGAGGGGGAAACCCAGTACTTC.

V usage is TRBV28 and J usage is TRBJ2-1; D may be TRBD2 (5 bases). Trimming removed 8 bases from V and 8 bases from J, with 16 bases in between. Looked up from germline, CDR1 is MDHEN and CDR2 is SYDVKM. CDR3 size: 13 residues. The CDR3 region has the DNA TGTGCCAGCTCACTAGACGTTAGTCATGAGCAGTTCTTC. It yields the protein CASSLDVSHEQFF.

This clonotype showed up many times. The rearrangement links TRBV12-3 or TRBV12-4 to TRBJ1-1; D is uncertain. The CDR3 runs 13 residues. Trimming shortened V by 1 base and J by 4 bases, and 7 bases separated the two germline ends. As DNA, the CDR3 is TGTGCCAGCAGTTTAGAGATCAGCACTGAAGCTTTCTTT. It translates to CASSLEISTEAFF.

This clonotype has just a few counts. The gene calls are TRBV20-1 and TRBJ2-5; a possible D gene is TRBD2 (7 bases). This CDR3 comprises 16 residues. Germline-derived CDR1 and CDR2 are DFQATT and SNEGSKA (reference sequence). V gave up 0 bases and J gave up 5 bases, with 19 bases separating them. The chain's CDR3 is CSARDRGRGSGETQYF. CDR3 nucleotides: TGCAGTGCTAGAGATCGGGGGAGGGGGAGTGGGGAGACCCAGTACTTC.

This clonotype was seen a few times. The chain is built from TRBV12-3 or TRBV12-4 and TRBJ2-7; D may match TRBD1 or TRBD2 (5 bases each). The V end lost 1 base, the J end lost 8 bases, and 12 bases lay between the germline ends. This CDR3 has 13 amino acids. The CDR3 is CASSLGGREKQYF. CDR3 bases: TGTGCCAGCAGTTTAGGGGGACGTGAGAAGCAGTACTTC.

The gene calls are TRBV5-1 and TRBJ2-7; D call uncertain. V was clipped by 4 bases and J by 0 bases, with 14 bases between them. In germline, CDR1 is SGHRS, CDR2 YFSETQ. This CDR3 is 15 amino acids long. The CDR3 sequence: CASSRPGLSSYEQYF. CDR3 coding DNA: TGCGCCAGCAGCCGCCCGGGTTTGAGCTCCTACGAGCAGTACTTC. Variable domain in full (rest from reference TRBV5-1 and TRBJ2-7): KAGVTQTPRYLIKTRGQQVTLSCSPISGHRSVSWYQQTPGQGLQFLFEYFSETQRNKGNFPGRFSGRQFSNSRSEMNVSTLELGDSALYLCASSRPGLSSYEQYFGPGTRLTVT.

This clonotype was found many times. This chain connects TRBV14 to TRBJ2-3; the D gene is possibly TRBD1 (5 bases). From germline, CDR1 is SGHDN and CDR2 FVKESK. The CDR3 is 13 residues long. V dropped 3 bases and J dropped 4 bases, with 8 bases sitting between them. The CDR3, as DNA: TGTGCCAGCAGCCAGGACATTTCAGATACGCAGTATTTT. Encoded protein: CASSQDISDTQYF.

With regard to this clonotype: This clone may be a read error of a much larger clone one base away. The chain joins TRBV3-1 to TRBJ1-5; D is perhaps TRBD1 (5 bases). In germline, CDR1 is LGHDT, CDR2 YNNKEL (reference sequence). The CDR3 has 14 amino acids. The CDR3 DNA follows: TGTCCCAGCAGCCAAGATAGTGGGGACCAGCCCCAGCATTTT. Its protein product is CPSSQDSGDQPQHF. The variable domain in full, with the rest retrieved from reference TRBV3-1 and TRBJ1-5, is DTAVSQTPKYLVTQMGNDKSIKCEQNLGHDTMYWYKQDSKKFLKIMFSYNNKELIINETVPNRFSPKSPDKAHLNLHINSLELGDSAVYFCPSSQDSGDQPQHFGDGTRLSIL.

This clonotype was counted at least ten times. The rearrangement links TRBV20-1 to TRBJ2-5; 10 bases align to TRBD2. The germline gives CDR1 DFQATT, CDR2 SNEGSKA (reference sequence). This CDR3 comprises 13 residues. Unmatched junction bases numbered 4, after V lost 5 bases and J lost 4 bases. The CDR3 sequence: CSALRLAGETQYF. CDR3 in DNA: TGCAGTGCTCTCAGACTAGCGGGAGAGACCCAGTACTTC.

Note on this clonotype: A much larger clone lies one base from this, so it may be a read error. The rearrangement joins TRBV19 to TRBJ2-6; a possible D gene is TRBD1 (5 bases). The CDR3 totals 15 residues. Germline V gene lookup returns CDR1 LNHDA and CDR2 SQIVND (reference sequence). CDR3 sequence: CASSIVFSGANVLAF. CDR3 bases: TGTGCCAGTAGTATAGTGTTCTCTGGGGCCAACGTCCTGGCTTTC.

There are many counts of this clonotype. The chain combines TRBV11-1 with TRBJ2-1; 9 positions agree with TRBD2. Germline V CDR1 and CDR2: SGHAT, FQDESV (reference sequence). With V trimmed by 0 bases and J by 3 bases, 3 bases remained unmatched. This CDR3 spans 16 amino acids. Here the CDR3 reads CASSLAASGIYNEQFF. For the CDR3, the DNA is TGTGCCAGCAGCTTAGCGGCTAGCGGGATCTACAATGAGCAGTTCTTC.

This clonotype was picked up many times. The chain is built from TRBV3-1 and TRBJ2-7; D not certain. The length of the CDR3 is 12 residues. V dropped 1 base and J dropped 7 bases, with 8 bases sitting between them. Germline CDR1 reads LGHDT; CDR2 reads YNNKEL (reference sequence). The CDR3, as DNA: TGTGCCAGCAGCCAAGTCGGCCGGGAGCAGTACTTC. Protein sequence: CASSQVGREQYF.

This clonotype was counted at least ten times. V gene TRBV2 combines with J gene TRBJ2-1, with D possibly called TRBD1 or TRBD2 (5 bases each). The CDR3 covers 11 residues. Germline V gene data show CDR1 as SNHLY and CDR2 as FYNNEI. Trimming took 3 bases from V and 14 from J, leaving 11 bases between them. The CDR3 is CASSETWDEFF. CDR3 coding DNA: TGTGCCAGCAGTGAGACTTGGGACGAGTTCTTC.

There are many counts of this clonotype. The chain joins TRBV7-2 to TRBJ1-5; D gene ambiguous. CDR3 length equals 14 residues. Trimming shortened V by 3 bases and J by 4 bases, and 10 bases separated the two germline ends. Germline assignment: CDR1 SGHTA and CDR2 FQGNSA. The CDR3 DNA follows: TGTGCCAGCAGCTTTCAAAAGGGTAATCAGCCCCAGCATTTT. It specifies CASSFQKGNQPQHF.

This clonotype was counted ten times or more. This chain connects TRBV30 to TRBJ2-2; no clear D gene. Trimming shortened V by 4 bases and J by 0 bases, and 6 bases separated the two germline ends. Per germline, CDR1 GTSNPN and CDR2 SVGIG (reference sequence). This CDR3 region has 13 residues. The CDR3 nucleotides are TGTGCCTGGAACAGAGCGAACACCGGGGAGCTGTTTTTT. Its protein product is CAWNRANTGELFF.

The V call is TRBV11-2, the J call TRBJ2-7; 7 bases agree with TRBD1. Trimming took 1 base from V and 6 from J; bases not matched to a gene: 12. The CDR3 totals 16 residues. Germline values: CDR1 SGHAT, CDR2 FQNNGV. The CDR3 nucleotides are TGTGCCAGCAGCTTAGCGGTATTAAGACAGGGCGGCGAGCAGTACTTC. Residues: CASSLAVLRQGGEQYF.

This clonotype was counted at least ten times. This sequence joins TRBV7-9 and TRBJ2-3; 16 bases match TRBD2. There are 17 residues in the CDR3. Germline lookup yields CDR1 SEHNR and CDR2 FQNEAQ (reference sequence). J lost 6 bases, V lost 3 bases, and 6 bases had no gene match. This CDR3 reads CASSFGTSGRATDTQYF. The DNA for the CDR3 is TGTGCCAGCAGCTTTGGGACTAGCGGGAGGGCCACCGATACGCAGTATTTT.

This clonotype showed up many times. This rearrangement joins TRBV11-3 to TRBJ2-1, with 9 bases matching TRBD1. The CDR3 totals 15 residues. Looked up from germline, CDR1 is SGHNT and CDR2 is YENEEA. V was clipped by 5 bases and J by 4 bases; unmatched bases: 6. CDR3 protein: CASSHPGQGYNEQFF. The CDR3, as DNA: TGTGCCAGCAGCCACCCGGGACAGGGATACAATGAGCAGTTCTTC.

The chain joins TRBV16 to TRBJ1-2; 11 bases align to TRBD1. Looked up from germline, CDR1 is KGHSY and CDR2 is FQNENV. The CDR3 contains 15 residues. V was pared by 0 bases and J by 7 bases, with 4 bases of the junction left unmatched. CDR3 sequence (DNA): TGTGCCAGCAGCCAATCGTTGGACAGGGGGCTTGGCTACACCTTC. Its protein is CASSQSLDRGLGYTF. The variable domain in full, completed from reference TRBV16 and TRBJ1-2, reads GEEVAQTPKHLVRGEGQKAKLYCAPIKGHSYVFWYQQVLKNEFKFLISFQNENVFDETGMPKERFSAKCLPNSPCSLEIQATKLEDSAVYFCASSQSLDRGLGYTFGSGTRLTVV.

At least ten counts were recorded for this clonotype. This rearrangement joins TRBV28 to TRBJ1-5; no clear D gene. Germline values: CDR1 MDHEN, CDR2 SYDVKM. The CDR3 has 14 amino acids. Trimming left V 5 bases short and J 3 bases short, with 11 bases between. CDR3 nucleotide sequence: TGTGCCAGCAGTCTCGTCCATGACAATCAGCCCCAGCATTTT. It is translated as CASSLVHDNQPQHF.

This clonotype showed up many times. This chain joins TRBV6-1 and TRBJ2-1; 12 bases line up with TRBD2. Germline-derived CDR1 and CDR2 are MNHNS and SASEGT. V shed 6 bases and J 8 bases; nucleotides not matched to a gene: 5. The CDR3 totals 14 residues. For the CDR3, the DNA is TGTGCCAGCAGGACTAGCGGGAGAGGCTATGAGCAGTTCTTC. It yields the protein CASRTSGRGYEQFF.